The source of this T cell receptor (beta chain) is a study of regulatory T cells in long-lasting Graves disease. Germline V gene lookup returns CDR1 MNHNS and CDR2 SASEGT. This CDR3 comprises 15 residues. V lost 6 bases and J 10 bases, leaving 19 bases between the germline ends. Libraries of TCR beta came from iRepertoire HTBI primers plus Arm-PCR of CDR3 regions. As processed by the authors: Identification across samples found 50 to 80 TRBV and about 13 TRBJ segments. From the multiplex PCR reads, TCRdb called clonotypes with MiXCR, one entry per CDR3 protein. The V and J calls and clone size are TCRdb's, not the authors'. The sample includes about 660,000 distinct CDR3 sequences, around 32% of them seen just once. Points from the study as a whole: Peripheral blood, not thyroid tissue, was the sole material studied.

This clonotype was found a few times. Its antigen is not identified. Time point specified: persistent/refractory GD, antithyroid drugs over 5 years with positive TRAb. Extracted RNA from PBMCs served as the source of the TCR library. Guidelines of the American Thyroid Association were used to diagnose Graves' disease. This clonotype was obtained from a female donor with Graves disease. The chain is built from TRBV6-1 and TRBJ1-6; D might be TRBD1 (5 bases). This material consisted of peripheral blood mononuclear cells (PBMCs), taken when the disease was refractory, from a patient treated with antithyroid drugs. CDR3 coding DNA: TGTGCCAGCAGCTCCGGACCCAACGGGGGGTCACCCCTCCACTTT. Encoded protein: CASSSGPNGGSPLHF.